This entry concerns a single TCR beta chain. Per the authors' pipeline: Nucleated cell number was recorded as an estimate derived from reference gene primer amplification. Sequencing was performed with immunoSEQ multiplex PCR; in TCRdb, only in-frame clones are kept and a portion is missing. That table supplies the V and J calls and clone size; D and trimming were determined from the DNA. The sample consists of 75,000 to 100,000 clones, about 90% of them appearing once. The CDR3 is 15 residues long. Germline V gene lookup returns CDR1 SEHNR and CDR2 FQNEAQ (reference sequence). Losses at the gene ends were 6 bases for V and 6 bases for J; bases not matched to a gene: 10. The source of the sample is a study of blood T cell repertoires in COVID-19. Study context: Researchers got acute and convalescent COVID-19 samples from the United States, Italy and Spain. Sample material is recorded as cDNA or gDNA derived from T cells, B-cell-depleted T cells, or PBMCs.

This clonotype was sampled from a human donor with acute or convalescent COVID-19. The donor label of this sample is uncertain. The chain couples TRBV7-9 to TRBJ2-1; 8 nucleotides agree with TRBD2. Sequenced: peripheral blood. CDR3 residues: CASRSPSGGRNEQFF. The CDR3 bases are TGTGCCAGCAGGTCCCCCAGCGGGGGCCGCAATGAGCAGTTCTTC.